These 22 T cell receptor beta chains were all obtained from the same sample, sequenced in a study of CD8 T cells in Susac syndrome. Random hexamers were used to reverse transcribe roughly 0.45 to 1 ug of RNA. TCRdb processed the immunoSEQ multiplex PCR reads anew with MiXCR; each CDR3 protein has one entry. This table has 150,000 to 250,000 distinct CDR3 sequences, 90% to 95% appearing once. What was sequenced was CD4+ T cells from PBMCs. The receptors were gathered from a human donor with multiple sclerosis.

V usage is TRBV6-2 or TRBV6-3 and J usage is TRBJ1-1; TRBD1 is a possible D gene (5 bases). V was pared by 2 bases and J by 5 bases, with 15 bases between. The germline V gene has CDR1 MNHEY and CDR2 SVGEGT. The CDR3 loop spans 15 amino acids. This CDR3 reads CASSYPQGGRTEAFF. DNA of the CDR3: TGTGCCAGCAGTTACCCTCAGGGTGGAAGGACTGAAGCTTTCTTT.

The count of this clonotype is one. The chain carries TRBV11-2 and TRBJ2-5; 10 bases fit TRBD1. The germline gives CDR1 SGHAT, CDR2 FQNNGV. The CDR3 covers 14 residues. Germline trimming cut 1 base from V and 6 bases from J; bases unmatched to any gene: 2. The CDR3 DNA follows: TGTGCCAGCAGCTTAGGGGACAGGGGAAAGACCCAGTACTTC. This encodes CASSLGDRGKTQYF.

This clonotype appeared a single time. The rearrangement links TRBV18 to TRBJ1-2, with D perhaps TRBD1 (5 bases). CDR3 length equals 13 residues. Germline V gene lookup returns CDR1 KGHSH and CDR2 LQKENI. V gave up 8 bases and J gave up 4 bases, with 14 bases separating them. The CDR3 here is CASQPRDGYGYTF. DNA for the CDR3: TGTGCCAGCCAACCTCGGGACGGCTATGGCTACACCTTC.

The chain joins TRBV12-3 or TRBV12-4 to TRBJ2-1, with 11 bases matching TRBD2. V was pared by 2 bases and J by 5 bases, with 2 bases of the junction left unmatched. There are 15 residues in the CDR3. The CDR3 spells CASSLTLAGDNEQFF. The CDR3 region has the DNA TGTGCCAGCAGTTTAACACTAGCGGGAGACAATGAGCAGTTCTTC.

This clonotype is a singleton in its sample. CDR3 DNA sequence: TGTGCCAGCAGCTTCGATCTGGAAGCTTTCTTT. Its protein product is CASSFDLEAFF. The chain joins TRBV7-9 to TRBJ1-1; D is unclear. The germline gives CDR1 SEHNR, CDR2 FQNEAQ (reference sequence). V lost 3 bases to trimming and J lost 8 bases, with 7 bases between them. The CDR3 covers 11 residues.

This chain links TRBV20-1 with TRBJ1-3; D is possibly TRBD1 (6 bases). CDR1 is DFQATT, CDR2 SNEGSKA, per germline (reference sequence). V gave up 4 bases and J gave up 0 bases, with 13 bases separating them. The CDR3 loop spans 15 amino acids. CDR3 region: CSAKGRGDSGNTIYF. The DNA of the CDR3 is TGCAGTGCTAAGGGTAGGGGGGACTCTGGAAACACCATATATTTT.

This chain joins TRBV12-5 and TRBJ1-6; the D is unclear. Germline assignment: CDR1 LGHNT and CDR2 FRNRAP. Trimming cost V 1 base and J 10 bases, with 8 bases left between them. The CDR3 has 13 amino acids. The CDR3 DNA is TGTGCTAGTGGTTTGGAGTCACGATCACCCCTCCACTTT. This gives the protein CASGLESRSPLHF.

The genes are TRBV18 and TRBJ2-1, with 11 bases matching TRBD2. The trim removed 5 bases at V and 1 base at J, leaving 4 bases unmatched. CDR1 is KGHSH and CDR2 is LQKENI in the germline V gene. This CDR3 spans 16 amino acids. The CDR3 bases are TGTGCCAGCTCAGCCACTAGCGGGAGTTCCTACAATGAGCAGTTCTTC. Its translation is CASSATSGSSYNEQFF.

The chain links TRBV29-1 to TRBJ2-7; D ambiguous. Germline CDR1 and CDR2: SQVTM and ANQGSEA. V was shortened by 4 bases and J by 0 bases, with 7 bases between the two germline ends. This CDR3 is built from 12 residues. The CDR3 coding sequence is TGCAGCGTTGGTTGGAGCTCCTACGAGCAGTACTTC. Its translation is CSVGWSSYEQYF.

V gene TRBV30 combines with J gene TRBJ2-6; D gene ambiguous. Trimming cost V 4 bases and J 2 bases, with 9 bases left between them. This CDR3 comprises 14 residues. Germline CDR1 GTSNPN, CDR2 SVGIG (reference sequence). The CDR3 nucleotides read TGTGCCTGGAACGGCGACGCTGGGGCCAACGTCCTGACTTTC. Protein: CAWNGDAGANVLTF.

The chain carries TRBV9 and TRBJ1-1; 7 nucleotides agree with TRBD1. V lost 0 bases, J lost 0 bases, and 5 bases stayed unmatched. Germline V gives CDR1 SGDLS, CDR2 YYNGEE. This CDR3 spans 16 amino acids. CDR3: CASSVDPGQLNTEAFF. For the CDR3, the DNA is TGTGCCAGCAGCGTAGATCCGGGACAGCTGAACACTGAAGCTTTCTTT. Variable domain in full (rest from reference TRBV9 and TRBJ1-1): DSGVTQTPKHLITATGQRVTLRCSPRSGDLSVYWYQQSLDQGLQFLIQYYNGEERAKGNILERFSAQQFPDLHSELNLSSLELGDSALYFCASSVDPGQLNTEAFFGQGTRLTVV.

This clonotype showed up just once. The genes are TRBV18 and TRBJ1-1, with no clear D. This CDR3 contains 13 residues. Trimming took off 4 bases at V and 1 base at J, with 7 bases between the two ends. CDR1 is KGHSH and CDR2 is LQKENI in the germline V gene. The CDR3 reads CASSRESNTEAFF. The CDR3 DNA sequence: TGTGCCAGCTCACGCGAGTCGAACACTGAAGCTTTCTTT. Full variable domain (outside the CDR3, taken from reference TRBV18 and TRBJ1-1): NAGVMQNPRHLVRRRGQEARLRCSPMKGHSHVYWYRQLPEEGLKFMVYLQKENIIDESGMPKERFSAEFPKEGPSILRIQQVVRGDSAAYFCASSRESNTEAFFGQGTRLTVV.

The chain couples TRBV2 to TRBJ2-3; D is perhaps TRBD2 (6 bases). The germline V gene has CDR1 SNHLY and CDR2 FYNNEI. This CDR3 region has 17 residues. V was trimmed by 3 bases and J by 0 bases, leaving 16 bases between them. The CDR3 spells CASSDGAGDPSTDTQYF. CDR3 bases: TGTGCCAGCAGTGATGGAGCGGGTGACCCTAGCACAGATACGCAGTATTTT.

Here the CDR3 DNA reads TGTGCCAGCAGCGCGCATAGGGTGTCCGAGCAGTACTTC. It encodes CASSAHRVSEQYF. This sequence joins TRBV5-4 and TRBJ2-7; D not certain. CDR3 size: 13 residues. Germline V gene sequence: CDR1 SGHNT, CDR2 YYREEE (reference sequence). The V end was cut by 4 bases, the J end by 6 bases, with 14 bases between.

The V gene is TRBV12-3 or TRBV12-4, the J gene TRBJ1-2; D gene uncertain. This CDR3 region has 17 residues. The V and J ends lost 3 bases and 8 bases respectively, with 25 bases between them. In DNA form, the CDR3 reads TGTGCCAGCAGTTTCTCACCAACCAGCAGGCCTGAGGGCGGCTACACCTTC. Its translation is CASSFSPTSRPEGGYTF.

The rearrangement links TRBV5-1 to TRBJ1-2, with D unresolved. The CDR3 sequence is 13 residues long. Germline values: CDR1 SGHRS, CDR2 YFSETQ. Trimming removed 1 base at V and 5 bases at J, with 9 bases between. The CDR3 reads CASSLFEGYGYTF. CDR3 sequence (DNA): TGCGCCAGCAGCTTGTTCGAGGGTTATGGCTACACCTTC.

The chain carries TRBV12-5 and TRBJ2-1; 7 bases align to TRBD2. V was clipped by 2 bases and J by 0 bases; unmatched bases: 10. Germline lookup yields CDR1 LGHNT and CDR2 FRNRAP. The length of the CDR3 is 18 residues. CDR3 bases: TGTGCTAGTGGTTTGTCCCTCTGGCCTAGCGGCTCCTACAATGAGCAGTTCTTC. Translated, it gives CASGLSLWPSGSYNEQFF.

The chain joins TRBV25-1 to TRBJ2-1; 7 positions match TRBD2. Germline loops: CDR1 MGHDK, CDR2 SYGVNS. This CDR3 has 16 residues. Unmatched junction bases numbered 11, after V lost 4 bases and J lost 5 bases. The CDR3: CASSGDLAGADNEQFF. CDR3 nucleotides: TGTGCCAGCAGTGGGGATCTCGCGGGAGCGGACAATGAGCAGTTCTTC. The whole variable domain, remainder taken from reference TRBV25-1 and TRBJ2-1, is EADIYQTPRYLVIGTGKKITLECSQTMGHDKMYWYQQDPGMELHLIHYSYGVNSTEKGDLSSESTVSRIRTEHFPLTLESARPSHTSQYLCASSGDLAGADNEQFFGPGTRLTVL.

The sample holds one count of this clonotype. The chain is built from TRBV20-1 and TRBJ1-3; D is uncertain. V was pared by 5 bases and J by 4 bases, with 21 bases between. From germline, CDR1 is DFQATT and CDR2 SNEGSKA (reference sequence). The CDR3 spans 16 residues. CDR3 residues: CSAERTGRIAGNTIYF. CDR3 nucleotides: TGCAGTGCTGAACGGACGGGCCGGATCGCAGGAAACACCATATATTTT.

The chain couples TRBV3-1 to TRBJ1-1; TRBD1 might be the D (5 bases). V lost 4 bases and J lost 4, with 13 bases in between. Germline CDR1 reads LGHDT; CDR2 reads YNNKEL (reference sequence). The CDR3 loop spans 14 amino acids. The CDR3 reads CASSLSTVVTEAFF. CDR3 DNA sequence: TGTGCCAGCAGCCTATCGACAGTTGTCACTGAAGCTTTCTTT.

The chain has TRBV4-2 and TRBJ1-4; D is unresolved. Per the germline V gene, CDR1 is LGHNA and CDR2 is YNFKEQ. V was clipped by 0 bases and J by 8 bases, with 13 bases between them. The length of the CDR3 is 15 residues. In DNA, the CDR3 is TGTGCCAGCAGCCAAGATCGTCGGGGAGGCGAAAAACTGTTTTTT. Residues: CASSQDRRGGEKLFF.

V and J are TRBV7-9 and TRBJ1-2; D is unclear. The CDR3 totals 12 residues. The V end lost 1 base, the J end lost 5 bases, and 5 bases lay between the germline ends. The germline gives CDR1 SEHNR, CDR2 FQNEAQ (reference sequence). CDR3 sequence (DNA): TGTGCCAGCAGCTTAGGGGCATATGGCTACACCTTC. It translates to CASSLGAYGYTF.